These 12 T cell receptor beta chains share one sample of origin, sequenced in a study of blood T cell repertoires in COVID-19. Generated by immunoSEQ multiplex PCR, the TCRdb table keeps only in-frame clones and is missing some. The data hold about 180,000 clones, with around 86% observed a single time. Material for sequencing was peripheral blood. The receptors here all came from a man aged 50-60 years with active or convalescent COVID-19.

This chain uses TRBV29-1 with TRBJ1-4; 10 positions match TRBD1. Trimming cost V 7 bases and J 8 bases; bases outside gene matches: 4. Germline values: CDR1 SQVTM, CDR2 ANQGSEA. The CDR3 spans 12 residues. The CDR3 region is CSAGGQGEKLFF. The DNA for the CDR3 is TGCAGCGCGGGGGGACAGGGGGAAAAACTGTTTTTT.

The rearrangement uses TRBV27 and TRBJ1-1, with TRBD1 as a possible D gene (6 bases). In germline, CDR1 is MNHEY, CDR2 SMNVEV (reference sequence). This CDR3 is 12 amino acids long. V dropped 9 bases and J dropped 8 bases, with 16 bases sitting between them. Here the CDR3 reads CASSTGGAEAFF. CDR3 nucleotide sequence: TGTGCCAGTAGTACGGGGGGCGCGGAAGCTTTCTTT.

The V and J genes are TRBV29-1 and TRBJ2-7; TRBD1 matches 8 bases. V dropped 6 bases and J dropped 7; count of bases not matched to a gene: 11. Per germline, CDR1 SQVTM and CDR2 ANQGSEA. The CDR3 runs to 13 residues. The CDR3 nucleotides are TGCAGCGTCCAGGGGACAGGAGGTAGGGAGCAGTACTTC. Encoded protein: CSVQGTGGREQYF.

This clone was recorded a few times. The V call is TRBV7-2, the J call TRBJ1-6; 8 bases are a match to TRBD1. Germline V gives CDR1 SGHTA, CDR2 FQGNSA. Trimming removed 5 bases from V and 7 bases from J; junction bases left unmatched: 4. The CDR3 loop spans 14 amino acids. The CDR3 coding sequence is TGTGCCAGCAGCCCGGACAGGGCCAATTCACCCCTCCACTTT. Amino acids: CASSPDRANSPLHF.

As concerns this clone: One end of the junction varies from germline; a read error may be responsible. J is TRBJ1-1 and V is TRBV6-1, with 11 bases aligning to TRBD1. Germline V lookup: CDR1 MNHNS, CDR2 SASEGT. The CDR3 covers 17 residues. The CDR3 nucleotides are TGTGCCAGCAGCGAAGGACAGGGGGCTGGTAGGAACACTGAAGCTTTCTTT. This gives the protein CASSEGQGAGRNTEAFF.

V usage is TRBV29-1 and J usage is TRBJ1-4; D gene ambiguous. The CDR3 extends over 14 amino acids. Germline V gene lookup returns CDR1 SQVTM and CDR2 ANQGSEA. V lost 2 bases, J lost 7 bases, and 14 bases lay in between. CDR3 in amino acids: CSVESLEAGEKLFF. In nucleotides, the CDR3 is TGCAGCGTTGAATCGCTGGAGGCTGGTGAAAAACTGTTTTTT.

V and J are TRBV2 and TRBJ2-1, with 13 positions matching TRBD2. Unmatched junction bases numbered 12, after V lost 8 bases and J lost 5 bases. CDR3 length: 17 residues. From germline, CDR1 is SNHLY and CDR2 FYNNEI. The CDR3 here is CASLGLAGYNGDNEQFF. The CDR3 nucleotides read TGTGCCAGCTTGGGACTAGCGGGGTACAACGGGGACAATGAGCAGTTCTTC.

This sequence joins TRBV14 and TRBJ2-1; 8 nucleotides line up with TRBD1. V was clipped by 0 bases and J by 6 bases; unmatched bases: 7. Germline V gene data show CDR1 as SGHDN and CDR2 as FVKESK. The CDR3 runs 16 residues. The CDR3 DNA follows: TGTGCCAGCAGCCAAGATTACCGGACAGGGACCAATGAGCAGTTCTTC. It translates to CASSQDYRTGTNEQFF.

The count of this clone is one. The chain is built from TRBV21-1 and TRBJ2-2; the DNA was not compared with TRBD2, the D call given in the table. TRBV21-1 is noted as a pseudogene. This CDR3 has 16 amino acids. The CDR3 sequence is CASSKRTSGDTGELFF. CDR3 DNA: TGTGCCAGCAGCAAAAGGACTAGCGGGGACACCGGGGAGCTGTTTTTT.

CDR3 bases: TGTGCCAGCAGTTTCTCTCCTACCAGGCCACCCCTCCACTTT. Residues: CASSFSPTRPPLHF. V gene TRBV28 combines with J gene TRBJ1-6; D is uncertain. V was pared by 3 bases and J by 11 bases, with 14 bases between. Germline CDR1 and CDR2: MDHEN and SYDVKM. The CDR3 consists of 14 residues.

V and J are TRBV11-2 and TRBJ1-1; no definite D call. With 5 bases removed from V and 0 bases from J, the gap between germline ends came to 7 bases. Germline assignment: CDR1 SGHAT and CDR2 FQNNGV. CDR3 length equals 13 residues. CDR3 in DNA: TGTGCCAGCAGCCAACAGATGAACACTGAAGCTTTCTTT. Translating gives CASSQQMNTEAFF. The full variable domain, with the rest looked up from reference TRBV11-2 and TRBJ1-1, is EAGVAQSPRYKIIEKRQSVAFWCNPISGHATLYWYQQILGQGPKLLIQFQNNGVVDDSQLPKDRFSAERLKGVDSTLKIQPAKLEDSAVYLCASSQQMNTEAFFGQGTRLTVV.

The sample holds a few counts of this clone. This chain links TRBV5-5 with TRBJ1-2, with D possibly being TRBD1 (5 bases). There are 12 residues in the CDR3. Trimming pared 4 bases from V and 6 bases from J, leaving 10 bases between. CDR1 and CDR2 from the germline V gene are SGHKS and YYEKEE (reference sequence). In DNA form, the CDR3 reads TGTGCCAGCAGCACCCAGGGAAATGGCTACACCTTC. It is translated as CASSTQGNGYTF.